This passage covers 23 T cell receptor beta chains from one sample sequenced in a study of spatial heterogeneity in lung cancer. TCRdb re-called the 5' RACE reads with MiXCR, one entry per CDR3 protein. The data show tens of thousands of distinct CDR3 sequences, with approximately 21% seen just once and less than 7.5% held by the top ten. Time point noted: sample taken at primary tumor resection. Unsorted whole RNA samples from tumor, nontumor lung or frozen PBMC were sequenced. This specimen was PBMCs, taken at surgery. These receptors were obtained from a male donor with early-stage non-small cell lung cancer.

Only a few counts were recorded for this clonotype. This chain joins TRBV12-3 or TRBV12-4 and TRBJ1-3; 10 positions match TRBD1. Trimming took 6 bases from V and 0 from J; bases not matched to a gene: 11. CDR3 length equals 18 residues. DNA of the CDR3: TGTGCCAGCAGGCGGGGGACAGGGGCGTTCAGCTCTGGAAACACCATATATTTT. It is translated as CASRRGTGAFSSGNTIYF.

This clonotype was observed a few times. The chain uses TRBV5-1 and TRBJ2-5; a weak D match, TRBD2 (6 bases). The CDR3 is made up of 16 amino acids. Looked up from germline, CDR1 is SGHRS and CDR2 is YFSETQ. Trimming removed 3 bases from V and 1 base from J, with 16 bases in between. CDR3 nucleotides: TGCGCCAGCAGCTCGGGACTTACTGTGGCCCAAGAGACCCAGTACTTC. It specifies CASSSGLTVAQETQYF.

A few counts support this clonotype. The genes are TRBV7-9 and TRBJ2-3; tentatively, D is TRBD1 (7 bases). This CDR3 contains 16 residues. Germline CDR1 SEHNR, CDR2 FQNEAQ (reference sequence). The V and J ends lost 4 bases and 1 base respectively, with 15 bases between them. CDR3 loop: CASSSFDREGTDTQYF. The CDR3 DNA follows: TGTGCCAGCAGCTCTTTCGACAGGGAGGGCACAGATACGCAGTATTTT. Complete variable domain (other parts from reference TRBV7-9 and TRBJ2-3): DTGVSQNPRHKITKRGQNVTFRCDPISEHNRLYWYRQTLGQGPEFLTYFQNEAQLEKSRLLSDRFSAERPKGSFSTLEIQRTEQGDSAMYLCASSSFDREGTDTQYFGPGTRLTVL.

This clonotype was seen a handful of times. V is TRBV28 and J is TRBJ1-6, with a possible D match to TRBD1 (6 bases). The CDR3 extends over 15 amino acids. Germline V lookup: CDR1 MDHEN, CDR2 SYDVKM. V lost 7 bases to trimming and J lost 13 bases, with 23 bases between them. In DNA, the CDR3 is TGTGCCAGCATCACCGAGGGGGGCGGACCTATGCCCCTCCACTTT. Protein: CASITEGGGPMPLHF.

The chain uses TRBV12-5 and TRBJ1-1, with D perhaps matching TRBD1 (6 bases). Germline loops: CDR1 LGHNT, CDR2 FRNRAP. The CDR3 spans 17 residues. V lost 6 bases and J lost 0, with 20 bases in between. CDR3 residues: CASGPGQGYAMNTEAFF. CDR3 DNA: TGTGCTAGTGGCCCGGGGCAGGGGTACGCGATGAACACTGAAGCTTTCTTT.

The chain uses TRBV12-3 or TRBV12-4 and TRBJ2-2, with D unresolved. The CDR3 runs to 14 residues. Deletions cut 2 bases from V and 6 bases from J, with 10 bases between. CDR3 bases: TGTGCCAGCAGTTTATATTGGGAATCCGGGGAGCTGTTTTTT. Translated: CASSLYWESGELFF.

The rearrangement uses TRBV9 and TRBJ1-6, with D possibly matching TRBD1 (6 bases). Per germline, CDR1 SGDLS and CDR2 YYNGEE. V lost 4 bases and J 5 bases, leaving 10 bases between the germline ends. The CDR3 is 14 residues long. CDR3 nucleotide sequence: TGTGCCAGCAGCATTGGACAGCATAATTCACCCCTCCACTTT. It yields the protein CASSIGQHNSPLHF.

This clonotype occurred a few times. The V call is TRBV2, the J call TRBJ1-4; unclear D gene. With 4 bases removed from V and 8 bases from J, the gap between germline ends came to 14 bases. The germline CDR1 and CDR2 sequences are SNHLY and FYNNEI. CDR3 length: 14 residues. CDR3 region: CASSVLGSREKLFF. The CDR3, as DNA: TGTGCCAGCAGTGTTCTCGGCAGTCGGGAAAAACTGTTTTTT.

This clonotype was seen only a few times. This chain uses TRBV6-5 with TRBJ1-5, with no clear D. CDR3 length: 12 amino acids. CDR1 and CDR2 from the germline V gene are MNHEY and SVGAGI. V lost 8 bases and J 2 bases, leaving 7 bases between the germline ends. CDR3 protein: CASRAGNQPQHF. The DNA for the CDR3 is TGTGCCAGCCGAGCTGGCAATCAGCCCCAGCATTTT.

The count of this clonotype is one. CDR3 bases: TGCGCCAGCAGCACCTCCGGGACAGGGACAGATACGCAGTATTTT. As protein: CASSTSGTGTDTQYF. The rearrangement joins TRBV5-1 to TRBJ2-3; TRBD1 agrees at 9 bases. This CDR3 region has 15 residues. Germline CDR1 reads SGHRS; CDR2 reads YFSETQ. The trim removed 4 bases at V and 3 bases at J, leaving 6 bases unmatched. The variable domain in full, completed from reference TRBV5-1 and TRBJ2-3, reads KAGVTQTPRYLIKTRGQQVTLSCSPISGHRSVSWYQQTPGQGLQFLFEYFSETQRNKGNFPGRFSGRQFSNSRSEMNVSTLELGDSALYLCASSTSGTGTDTQYFGPGTRLTVL.

The rearrangement joins TRBV28 to TRBJ2-5; TRBD1 agrees at 8 bases. The length of the CDR3 is 15 residues. Germline lookup yields CDR1 MDHEN and CDR2 SYDVKM. Trimming at V came to 5 bases and at J to 6 bases, leaving 11 bases not matched to a gene. The CDR3 loop is CASSPDPDRAKTQYF. As DNA, the CDR3 is TGTGCCAGCAGTCCCGACCCGGACAGGGCGAAGACCCAGTACTTC.

This clonotype was observed a few times. This sequence joins TRBV6-2 or TRBV6-3 and TRBJ1-2; no definite D call. Trimming left V 7 bases short and J 6 bases short, with 18 bases between. Germline CDR1 MNHEY, CDR2 SVGEGT. The CDR3 spans 14 residues. The CDR3 loop reads CASKSSLALNGYTF. CDR3 nucleotide sequence: TGTGCCAGCAAAAGTTCCCTGGCACTTAATGGCTACACCTTC.

This clonotype was counted at least ten times. V usage is TRBV6-5 and J usage is TRBJ1-1; no clear D gene. V gave up 0 bases and J gave up 0 bases, with 8 bases separating them. This CDR3 has 15 residues. Germline V gene data show CDR1 as MNHEY and CDR2 as SVGAGI. The CDR3 loop is CASSYSTHMNTEAFF. The CDR3 region has the DNA TGTGCCAGCAGTTACTCCACACATATGAACACTGAAGCTTTCTTT.

This clonotype was observed a few times. The CDR3 protein is CASSPQTENTEAFF. The CDR3 DNA reads TGTGCCAGCAGCCCGCAGACAGAGAACACTGAAGCTTTCTTT. The chain links TRBV7-9 to TRBJ1-1; tentatively, D is TRBD1 (5 bases). The germline V gene encodes CDR1 SEHNR and CDR2 FQNEAQ (reference sequence). This CDR3 has 14 residues. V lost 5 bases, J lost 1 base, and 11 bases lay in between.

This clonotype was observed a few times. V is TRBV11-2 and J is TRBJ2-5; 11 positions agree with TRBD2. Germline loops: CDR1 SGHAT, CDR2 FQNNGV. V dropped 5 bases and J dropped 4; count of bases not matched to a gene: 9. The length of the CDR3 is 16 residues. Here the CDR3 DNA reads TGTGCCAGCAGCGACACGGGGCTAGCGGGAGGAGAGACCCAGTACTTC. This encodes CASSDTGLAGGETQYF.

V and J are TRBV18 and TRBJ2-2, with a tentative D call TRBD1 (5 bases). Germline V gene lookup returns CDR1 KGHSH and CDR2 LQKENI. The CDR3 covers 15 residues. V was shortened by 9 bases and J by 4 bases, with 18 bases between the two germline ends. DNA of the CDR3: TGTGCCAGTTCAGCCTCAGGGCAAAGCACCGGGGAGCTGTTTTTT. Amino acid sequence: CASSASGQSTGELFF.

V is TRBV18 and J is TRBJ1-1; perhaps TRBD1 as D (5 bases). CDR3 length equals 16 residues. Germline loops: CDR1 KGHSH, CDR2 LQKENI. V shed 0 bases and J shed 1 base, with 12 bases lying between them. The CDR3 sequence is CASSPPKTDTNTEAFF. The CDR3 DNA reads as TGTGCCAGCTCACCACCTAAGACAGACACGAACACTGAAGCTTTCTTT.

This clonotype was detected only a few times. The rearrangement links TRBV28 to TRBJ2-7, with D hard to call. The CDR3 sequence is 12 residues long. The germline V gene encodes CDR1 MDHEN and CDR2 SYDVKM. V lost 8 bases to trimming and J lost 6 bases, with 14 bases between them. The CDR3 protein is CASAKGRIEQYF. The DNA of the CDR3 is TGTGCCAGCGCAAAGGGTCGGATCGAGCAGTACTTC.

J is TRBJ2-3 and V is TRBV7-2; 9 nucleotides line up with TRBD1. Germline assignment: CDR1 SGHTA and CDR2 FQGNSA. The CDR3 has 16 amino acids. The junction had 14 bases not matched to a gene; V was cut back by 5 bases and J by 8 bases. The CDR3 nucleotides are TGTGCCAGCAGCCAAGACAGGGGGGCCTCCCAGGGTACGCAGTATTTT. This translates into CASSQDRGASQGTQYF.

The chain has TRBV27 and TRBJ1-1; D is perhaps TRBD1 (6 bases). V was clipped by 5 bases and J by 4 bases, with 11 bases between them. The germline gives CDR1 MNHEY, CDR2 SMNVEV (reference sequence). There are 13 residues in the CDR3. As DNA, the CDR3 is TGTGCCAGCAGTGCAGGGGTTTTCACTGAAGCTTTCTTT. Translation gives CASSAGVFTEAFF.

This clonotype was observed a handful of times. V usage is TRBV18 and J usage is TRBJ1-4; TRBD1 agrees at 7 bases. J gave up 0 bases and V 3 bases, and 1 base lay outside the gene matches. This CDR3 is 15 amino acids long. The germline V gene has CDR1 KGHSH and CDR2 LQKENI. The DNA of the CDR3 is TGTGCCAGCTCACCGGGGACAGCAACTAATGAAAAACTGTTTTTT. Its protein is CASSPGTATNEKLFF. The variable domain in full, completed from reference TRBV18 and TRBJ1-4, reads NAGVMQNPRHLVRRRGQEARLRCSPMKGHSHVYWYRQLPEEGLKFMVYLQKENIIDESGMPKERFSAEFPKEGPSILRIQQVVRGDSAAYFCASSPGTATNEKLFFGSGTQLSVL.

The chain is built from TRBV15 and TRBJ2-1; no definite D call. CDR3 size: 14 residues. Trimming shortened V by 1 base and J by 9 bases, and 13 bases separated the two germline ends. CDR1 LNHNV and CDR2 YYDKDF come from the germline V gene (reference sequence). This chain's CDR3 is CATSRVGWQGEQFF. The CDR3, as DNA: TGTGCCACCAGCAGAGTAGGTTGGCAAGGTGAGCAGTTCTTC.

This clonotype has only a few counts. V and J are TRBV20-1 and TRBJ2-3; TRBD1 agrees at 11 bases. V was pared by 6 bases and J by 4 bases, with 12 bases of the junction left unmatched. This CDR3 spans 16 amino acids. Germline V gene sequence: CDR1 DFQATT, CDR2 SNEGSKA (reference sequence). CDR3: CSANLRTGGASDTQYF. The CDR3 coding sequence is TGCAGTGCAAACCTTCGGACAGGGGGCGCTTCAGATACGCAGTATTTT.